A single sample gave rise to the 2 T cell receptor beta chains below, sequenced in a study of T cells in Graves' hyperthyroidism and ophthalmopathy. Researchers amplified the TCR beta CDR3 regions from RNA transcripts. TCR CDR3 regions were first amplified by RT-PCR with HTBI primers. TCRdb redid the calling of the multiplex PCR reads with MiXCR, one entry per CDR3 protein. Among under 400,000 distinct CDR3 sequences listed, approximately 15% were seen once. Material for sequencing was blood. Every receptor here comes from a woman aged 55-69 years with Graves' hyperthyroidism.

Here the CDR3 DNA reads TGCAGCGTCTTACCCTCAGCGACAGGGGTGTGGGACAATGAGCAGTTCTTC. Protein product: CSVLPSATGVWDNEQFF. V gene TRBV29-1 combines with J gene TRBJ2-1, with 8 bases fitting TRBD1. This CDR3 contains 17 residues. The germline V gene has CDR1 SQVTM and CDR2 ANQGSEA. Trimming removed 6 bases from V and 5 bases from J; junction bases left unmatched: 18.

This clonotype has ten or more counts. The chain links TRBV29-1 to TRBJ2-7; 8 positions agree with TRBD1. J gave up 1 base and V 0 bases, and 5 bases lay outside the gene matches. The CDR3 length is 15 residues. Germline assignment: CDR1 SQVTM and CDR2 ANQGSEA. This chain's CDR3 is CSVEDWGTGSYEQYF. Here the CDR3 DNA reads TGCAGCGTTGAAGATTGGGGGACAGGTTCCTACGAGCAGTACTTC.